A single sample is the source of the 28 T cell receptor beta chains below, sequenced in a study of blood T cell repertoires in COVID-19. Produced via immunoSEQ multiplex PCR; TCRdb's table is partial and in-frame only. Among some 200,000 clones listed, over 75% were seen once. Sequenced sample: peripheral blood. Receptors were obtained from a human donor in a cohort sampled during active COVID-19.

The chain links TRBV3-1 (or the pseudogene TRBV3-2) to TRBJ1-4; the D is unclear. CDR1 is LGHDT, CDR2 YNNKEL, per germline (reference sequence). The V end was cut by 0 bases, the J end by 0 bases, with 11 bases between. The CDR3 length is 17 residues. CDR3 bases: TGTGCCAGCAGCCAAGATCCGGGAACAACAACTAATGAAAAACTGTTTTTT. Translating gives CASSQDPGTTTNEKLFF.

The chain is built from TRBV2 and TRBJ2-1; 12 bases map to TRBD2. Germline CDR1 reads SNHLY; CDR2 reads FYNNEI. The CDR3 has 17 amino acids. V lost 0 bases, J lost 7 bases, and 7 bases stayed unmatched. For the CDR3, the DNA is TGTGCCAGCAGTGAAGCGCAGAGGACTAGCGGGATAAATGAGCAGTTCTTC. Protein sequence: CASSEAQRTSGINEQFF. Full variable domain (outside the CDR3, taken from reference TRBV2 and TRBJ2-1): EPEVTQTPSHQVTQMGQEVILRCVPISNHLYFYWYRQILGQKVEFLVSFYNNEISEKSEIFDDQFSVERPDGSNFTLKIRSTKLEDSAMYFCASSEAQRTSGINEQFFGPGTRLTVL.

CDR3 DNA sequence: TGCGCCAGCAGCGACGGGTCCCTTGGAGGCACCGGGGAGCTGTTTTTT. This encodes CASSDGSLGGTGELFF. The J gene is TRBJ2-2, the V gene TRBV5-1; the D gene is possibly TRBD2 (5 bases). The CDR3 contains 16 residues. Trimming took 4 bases from V and 4 from J, leaving 17 bases between them. The germline CDR1 and CDR2 sequences are SGHRS and YFSETQ.

The genes are TRBV29-1 and TRBJ1-2, with D tentatively TRBD1 (6 bases). Between the trimmed V and J ends, which lost 7 bases and 8 bases, there was a span of 17 bases. CDR1 is SQVTM, CDR2 ANQGSEA, per germline. The CDR3 consists of 12 residues. The CDR3 sequence is CSGLAQGYGYTF. The CDR3 bases are TGCAGCGGTCTAGCCCAGGGGTACGGCTACACCTTC.

The chain couples TRBV18 to TRBJ1-1; 10 bases map to TRBD1. The CDR3 has 15 amino acids. The J segment lost 1 base and the V segment lost 4 bases, leaving 3 bases of the junction unmatched. Germline lookup yields CDR1 KGHSH and CDR2 LQKENI. CDR3 DNA sequence: TGTGCCAGCTCACTAGACAGGGGGCGGAACACTGAAGCTTTCTTT. The encoded protein is CASSLDRGRNTEAFF.

The chain is built from TRBV18 and TRBJ2-1, with 9 bases matching TRBD1. Per the germline V gene, CDR1 is KGHSH and CDR2 is LQKENI. This CDR3 contains 16 residues. Trimming at V came to 6 bases and at J to 1 base, leaving 7 bases not matched to a gene. Here the CDR3 DNA reads TGTGCCAGCTCGCGGACAGGGGAAGGGTCCTACAATGAGCAGTTCTTC. It specifies CASSRTGEGSYNEQFF. Full variable domain (rest looked up from reference TRBV18 and TRBJ2-1): NAGVMQNPRHLVRRRGQEARLRCSPMKGHSHVYWYRQLPEEGLKFMVYLQKENIIDESGMPKERFSAEFPKEGPSILRIQQVVRGDSAAYFCASSRTGEGSYNEQFFGPGTRLTVL.

CDR3 sequence: CASSPGLARYEQYF. The DNA for the CDR3 is TGTGCCAGCAGCCCGGGACTAGCGCGTTACGAGCAGTACTTC. The V gene is TRBV7-9, the J gene TRBJ2-7; 10 bases are shared with TRBD2. In germline, CDR1 is SEHNR, CDR2 FQNEAQ (reference sequence). The CDR3 consists of 14 residues. V lost 5 bases to trimming and J lost 4 bases; unmatched junction nucleotides: 5.

This clone is a singleton in its sample. This chain connects TRBV29-1 to TRBJ1-5, with D tentatively TRBD1 (5 bases). Trimming cost V 4 bases and J 0 bases, with 7 bases left between them. The CDR3 spans 13 residues. The germline gives CDR1 SQVTM, CDR2 ANQGSEA. CDR3 DNA sequence: TGCAGCGTTGCCGACAGTAGCAATCAGCCCCAGCATTTT. Amino acids: CSVADSSNQPQHF.

The V and J genes are TRBV5-6 and TRBJ1-6, with TRBD1 matching over 7 bases. V shed 0 bases, J shed 4 bases, and the junction held 7 bases outside the gene matches. The CDR3 contains 17 residues. Per germline, CDR1 SGHDT and CDR2 YYEEEE. The chain's CDR3 is CASSLAVGGKYNSPLHF. Written as DNA, the CDR3 is TGTGCCAGCAGCTTGGCCGTAGGGGGCAAGTATAATTCACCCCTCCACTTT.

The chain has TRBV19 and TRBJ2-1; no firm D call. The CDR3 length is 14 residues. The germline CDR1 and CDR2 sequences are LNHDA and SQIVND (reference sequence). Trimming took 4 bases from V and 7 from J, leaving 14 bases between them. This chain's CDR3 is CASSTAGTANEQFF. The CDR3 bases are TGTGCCAGTAGTACAGCCGGAACAGCTAATGAGCAGTTCTTC. Complete variable domain (other parts from reference TRBV19 and TRBJ2-1): DGGITQSPKYLFRKEGQNVTLSCEQNLNHDAMYWYRQDPGQGLRLIYYSQIVNDFQKGDIAEGYSVSREKKESFPLTVTSAQKNPTAFYLCASSTAGTANEQFFGPGTRLTVL.

The V call is TRBV7-2, the J call TRBJ1-4; D not resolved. CDR1 and CDR2 (germline): SGHTA, FQGNSA. The CDR3 totals 13 residues. Trimming took off 5 bases at V and 7 bases at J, with 11 bases between the two ends. In DNA form, the CDR3 reads TGTGCCAGCAGCCCCCGGTCCCCTGAAAAACTGTTTTTT. It encodes CASSPRSPEKLFF. The entire variable domain, with the rest obtained from reference TRBV7-2 and TRBJ1-4, is as follows: GAGVSQSPSNKVTEKGKDVELRCDPISGHTALYWYRQSLGQGLEFLIYFQGNSAPDKSGLPSDRFSAERTGGSVSTLTIQRTQQEDSAVYLCASSPRSPEKLFFGSGTQLSVL.

This chain uses TRBV30 with TRBJ1-3; D is possibly TRBD1 (5 bases). Germline assignment: CDR1 GTSNPN and CDR2 SVGIG (reference sequence). Between the trimmed V and J ends, which lost 3 bases and 0 bases, there was a span of 9 bases. This CDR3 has 14 amino acids. The CDR3 protein is CAWRSRVSGNTIYF. The DNA of the CDR3 is TGTGCCTGGAGAAGCAGGGTCTCTGGAAACACCATATATTTT.

The chain couples TRBV29-1 to TRBJ2-7; perhaps TRBD1 as D (6 bases). Trimming took 7 bases from V and 0 from J, leaving 10 bases between them. The CDR3 covers 12 residues. Looked up from germline, CDR1 is SQVTM and CDR2 is ANQGSEA. The CDR3 region has the DNA TGCAGCGGGAGGACAGCCTCCTACGAGCAGTACTTC. Amino acid sequence: CSGRTASYEQYF.

The chain joins TRBV7-8 to TRBJ2-3; 10 positions agree with TRBD2. Germline V gene sequence: CDR1 SGHVS, CDR2 FQNEAQ. The trim removed 6 bases at V and 0 bases at J, leaving 12 bases unmatched. The CDR3 has 18 residues. The CDR3 loop reads CASRPSHGLADSTDTQYF. CDR3 nucleotides: TGTGCCAGCAGACCCTCCCACGGACTAGCGGATAGCACAGATACGCAGTATTTT.

The gene calls are TRBV24-1 and TRBJ2-5, with 7 bases identical to TRBD1. This CDR3 comprises 14 residues. CDR1 and CDR2 from the germline V gene are KGHDR and SFDVKD. V shed 3 bases, J shed 5 bases, and the junction held 5 bases outside the gene matches. CDR3 region: CATSDRQGTETQYF. The CDR3 DNA is TGTGCCACCAGTGATCGACAGGGAACGGAGACCCAGTACTTC.

This chain connects TRBV20-1 to TRBJ2-2; 14 bases match TRBD2. V shed 3 bases, J shed 6 bases, and the junction held 6 bases outside the gene matches. The CDR3 totals 16 residues. Germline CDR1 DFQATT, CDR2 SNEGSKA (reference sequence). CDR3 loop: CSASLPGLAGAGELFF. The CDR3 DNA follows: TGCAGTGCTAGTCTACCGGGACTAGCGGGGGCCGGGGAGCTGTTTTTT.

DNA for the CDR3: TGTGCCAGCAGTTACTCGAGTTCGGGGGTTGGCTACACCTTC. Its protein product is CASSYSSSGVGYTF. The chain combines TRBV6-2 or TRBV6-3 with TRBJ1-2; perhaps TRBD1 as D (5 bases). This CDR3 is built from 14 residues. Trimming took 0 bases from V and 7 from J, leaving 12 bases between them. CDR1 and CDR2 (germline): MNHEY, SVGEGT.

The V call is TRBV5-1, the J call TRBJ2-7; D is unresolved. Trimming took 3 bases from V and 0 from J, leaving 10 bases between them. In germline, CDR1 is SGHRS, CDR2 YFSETQ. The CDR3 is made up of 14 amino acids. The CDR3 loop is CASSSLMSSYEQYF. The CDR3 bases are TGCGCCAGCAGCTCACTGATGAGCTCCTACGAGCAGTACTTC. The entire variable domain, with the rest obtained from reference TRBV5-1 and TRBJ2-7, is as follows: KAGVTQTPRYLIKTRGQQVTLSCSPISGHRSVSWYQQTPGQGLQFLFEYFSETQRNKGNFPGRFSGRQFSNSRSEMNVSTLELGDSALYLCASSSLMSSYEQYFGPGTRLTVT.

This clone has only one observation. The chain carries TRBV2 and TRBJ1-4, with TRBD1 identical over 9 bases. Germline lookup yields CDR1 SNHLY and CDR2 FYNNEI. The junction had 7 bases not matched to a gene; V was cut back by 8 bases and J by 0 bases. The CDR3 runs 16 residues. The DNA of the CDR3 is TGTGCCAGCGGACGGGACAGGGACGCAACTAATGAAAAACTGTTTTTT. Protein: CASGRDRDATNEKLFF. Complete variable domain (other parts from reference TRBV2 and TRBJ1-4): EPEVTQTPSHQVTQMGQEVILRCVPISNHLYFYWYRQILGQKVEFLVSFYNNEISEKSEIFDDQFSVERPDGSNFTLKIRSTKLEDSAMYFCASGRDRDATNEKLFFGSGTQLSVL.

The chain uses TRBV14 and TRBJ1-1, with 8 nucleotides matching TRBD1. This CDR3 comprises 13 residues. The junction had 7 bases not matched to a gene; V was cut back by 2 bases and J by 11 bases. The germline CDR1 and CDR2 sequences are SGHDN and FVKESK. CDR3 sequence reads: CASSQIRGLRAFF. The DNA of the CDR3 is TGTGCCAGCAGCCAAATCAGGGGGCTCCGGGCTTTCTTT.

The chain has TRBV27 and TRBJ2-1; unclear D gene. Germline lookup yields CDR1 MNHEY and CDR2 SMNVEV (reference sequence). The CDR3 contains 12 residues. The V and J ends lost 6 bases and 7 bases respectively, with 10 bases between them. CDR3 sequence: CASRAKLNEQFF. DNA of the CDR3: TGTGCCAGCAGGGCAAAATTGAATGAGCAGTTCTTC.

The chain employs TRBV18 and TRBJ1-4; a weak D match, TRBD1 (5 bases). The CDR3 consists of 16 residues. Looked up from germline, CDR1 is KGHSH and CDR2 is LQKENI. Between the trimmed V and J ends, which lost 2 bases and 7 bases, there was a span of 17 bases. CDR3 amino acids: CASSPGWGTESEKLFF. In nucleotides, the CDR3 is TGTGCCAGCTCACCAGGGTGGGGCACGGAGAGTGAAAAACTGTTTTTT.

The rearrangement uses TRBV28 and TRBJ2-2, with a tentative D call TRBD2 (5 bases). Germline CDR1 is MDHEN and CDR2 is SYDVKM. CDR3 length equals 17 residues. V gave up 3 bases and J gave up 7 bases, with 21 bases separating them. CDR3 coding DNA: TGTGCCAGCAGTTTCCCACCGGAGACTACGTCGAGCGGGGAGCTGTTTTTT. Protein sequence: CASSFPPETTSSGELFF.

The chain is built from TRBV7-2 and TRBJ2-5; 10 positions match TRBD2. CDR1 and CDR2 from the germline V gene are SGHTA and FQGNSA. There are 16 residues in the CDR3. The V segment lost 5 bases and the J segment 5 bases; nucleotides outside the gene matches: 11. CDR3 nucleotide sequence: TGTGCCAGCAGCGGGGCTAGCGGGGGCAATGGGGAGACCCAGTACTTC. This translates into CASSGASGGNGETQYF.

V gene TRBV4-2 combines with J gene TRBJ2-7; 7 bases line up with TRBD1. The trim removed 2 bases at V and 2 bases at J, leaving 9 bases unmatched. Germline V gene sequence: CDR1 LGHNA, CDR2 YNFKEQ. This CDR3 contains 16 residues. Here the CDR3 reads CASSQLGTALTYEQYF. The CDR3 coding sequence is TGTGCCAGCAGCCAACTTGGGACAGCCCTAACCTACGAGCAGTACTTC.

This chain joins TRBV6-5 and TRBJ2-2, with D possibly matching TRBD1 (6 bases). This CDR3 is built from 15 residues. V was cut by 6 bases and J by 0 bases, with 11 bases left in between. The germline gives CDR1 MNHEY, CDR2 SVGAGI. CDR3 nucleotide sequence: TGTGCCAGCAGACCGGGACATACGAACACCGGGGAGCTGTTTTTT. Its protein is CASRPGHTNTGELFF.

The chain couples TRBV4-2 to TRBJ2-1, with TRBD2 matching over 8 bases. J gave up 7 bases and V 1 base, and 6 bases lay outside the gene matches. CDR3 length: 15 residues. The germline V gene has CDR1 LGHNA and CDR2 YNFKEQ. The CDR3 protein is CASSQGAGDGNEQFF. Here the CDR3 DNA reads TGTGCCAGCAGCCAAGGAGCGGGAGATGGTAATGAGCAGTTCTTC.

The J gene is TRBJ2-1, the V gene TRBV24-1, with 13 bases lining up with TRBD2. Trimming took 3 bases from V and 14 from J; bases not matched to a gene: 9. This CDR3 has 15 amino acids. The germline V gene has CDR1 KGHDR and CDR2 SFDVKD. The CDR3 region is CATSDPGLAGFKEFF. The CDR3 DNA is TGTGCCACCAGTGATCCGGGACTAGCGGGATTCAAAGAGTTCTTC.